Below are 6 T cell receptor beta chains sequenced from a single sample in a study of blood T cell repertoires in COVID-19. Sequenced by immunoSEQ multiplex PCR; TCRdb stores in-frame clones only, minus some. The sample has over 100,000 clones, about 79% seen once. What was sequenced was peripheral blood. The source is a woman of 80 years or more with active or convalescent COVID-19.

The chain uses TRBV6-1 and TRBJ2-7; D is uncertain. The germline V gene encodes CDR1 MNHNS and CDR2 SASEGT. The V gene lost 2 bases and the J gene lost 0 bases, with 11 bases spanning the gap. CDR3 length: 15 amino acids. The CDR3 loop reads CASSERHLNSYEQYF. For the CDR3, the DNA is TGTGCCAGCAGTGAAAGACACCTAAACTCCTACGAGCAGTACTTC.

CDR3 protein: CASSSRQEAYGYTF. The DNA of the CDR3 is TGTGCCAGCAGCTCAAGACAGGAAGCCTATGGCTACACCTTC. V usage is TRBV5-5 and J usage is TRBJ1-2, with D possibly matching TRBD1 (6 bases). CDR1 is SGHKS and CDR2 is YYEKEE in the germline V gene (reference sequence). The CDR3 sequence is 14 residues long. The V and J ends lost 3 bases and 4 bases respectively, with 13 bases between them.

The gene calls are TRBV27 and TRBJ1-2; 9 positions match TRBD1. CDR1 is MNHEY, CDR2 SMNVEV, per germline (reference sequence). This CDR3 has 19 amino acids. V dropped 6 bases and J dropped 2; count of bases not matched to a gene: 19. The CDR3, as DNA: TGTGCCAGCAGACAACTTTCCTGGGGAACCGGGACAGGGAACTATGGCTACACCTTC. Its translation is CASRQLSWGTGTGNYGYTF.

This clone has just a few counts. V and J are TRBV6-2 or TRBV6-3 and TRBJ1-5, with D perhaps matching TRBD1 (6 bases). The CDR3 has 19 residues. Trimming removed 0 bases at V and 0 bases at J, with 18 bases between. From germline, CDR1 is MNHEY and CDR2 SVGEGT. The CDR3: CASSYSRDRRSISNQPQHF. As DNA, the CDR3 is TGTGCCAGCAGTTACTCTCGAGACAGGCGATCCATTAGCAATCAGCCCCAGCATTTT.

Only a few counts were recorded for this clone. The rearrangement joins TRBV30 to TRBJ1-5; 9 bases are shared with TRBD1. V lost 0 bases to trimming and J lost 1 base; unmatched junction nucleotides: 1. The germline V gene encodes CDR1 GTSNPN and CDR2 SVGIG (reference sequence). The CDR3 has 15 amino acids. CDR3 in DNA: TGTGCCTGGAGTGTGGACAGGGGAAGCAATCAGCCCCAGCATTTT. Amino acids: CAWSVDRGSNQPQHF. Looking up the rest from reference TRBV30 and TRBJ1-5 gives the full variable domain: SQTIHQWPATLVQPVGSPLSLECTVEGTSNPNLYWYRQAAGRGLQLLFYSVGIGQISSEVPQNLSASRPQDRQFILSSKKLLLSDSGFYLCAWSVDRGSNQPQHFGDGTRLSIL.

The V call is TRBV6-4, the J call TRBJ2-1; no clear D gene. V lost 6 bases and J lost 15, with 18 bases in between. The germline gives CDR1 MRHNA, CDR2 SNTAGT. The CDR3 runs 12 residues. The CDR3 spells CASSPDHSRWFF. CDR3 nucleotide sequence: TGTGCCAGCAGCCCAGACCACTCGAGGTGGTTCTTC.